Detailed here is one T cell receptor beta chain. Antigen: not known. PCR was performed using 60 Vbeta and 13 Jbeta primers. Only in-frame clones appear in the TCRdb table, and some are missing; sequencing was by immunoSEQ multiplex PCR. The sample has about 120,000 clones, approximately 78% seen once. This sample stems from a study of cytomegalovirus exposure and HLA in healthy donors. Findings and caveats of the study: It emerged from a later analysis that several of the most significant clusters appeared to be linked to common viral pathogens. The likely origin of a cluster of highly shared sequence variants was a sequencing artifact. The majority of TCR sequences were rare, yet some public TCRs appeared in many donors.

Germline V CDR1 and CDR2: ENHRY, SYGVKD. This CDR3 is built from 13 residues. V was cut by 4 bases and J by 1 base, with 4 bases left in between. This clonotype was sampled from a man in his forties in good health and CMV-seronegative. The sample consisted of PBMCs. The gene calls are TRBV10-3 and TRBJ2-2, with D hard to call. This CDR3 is CAISGRNTGELFF. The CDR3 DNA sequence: TGTGCCATCAGTGGTCGGAACACCGGGGAGCTGTTTTTT.